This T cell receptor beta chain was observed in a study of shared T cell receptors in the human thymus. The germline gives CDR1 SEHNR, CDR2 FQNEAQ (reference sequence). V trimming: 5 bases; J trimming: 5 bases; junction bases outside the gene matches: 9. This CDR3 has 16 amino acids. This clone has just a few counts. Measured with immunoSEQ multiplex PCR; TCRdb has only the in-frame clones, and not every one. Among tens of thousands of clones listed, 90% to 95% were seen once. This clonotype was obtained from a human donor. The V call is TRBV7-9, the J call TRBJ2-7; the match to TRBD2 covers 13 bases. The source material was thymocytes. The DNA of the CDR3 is TGTGCCAGCAGCCCGACGGGACTAGCGGGGCCTAACGAGCAGTACTTC. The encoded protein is CASSPTGLAGPNEQYF.